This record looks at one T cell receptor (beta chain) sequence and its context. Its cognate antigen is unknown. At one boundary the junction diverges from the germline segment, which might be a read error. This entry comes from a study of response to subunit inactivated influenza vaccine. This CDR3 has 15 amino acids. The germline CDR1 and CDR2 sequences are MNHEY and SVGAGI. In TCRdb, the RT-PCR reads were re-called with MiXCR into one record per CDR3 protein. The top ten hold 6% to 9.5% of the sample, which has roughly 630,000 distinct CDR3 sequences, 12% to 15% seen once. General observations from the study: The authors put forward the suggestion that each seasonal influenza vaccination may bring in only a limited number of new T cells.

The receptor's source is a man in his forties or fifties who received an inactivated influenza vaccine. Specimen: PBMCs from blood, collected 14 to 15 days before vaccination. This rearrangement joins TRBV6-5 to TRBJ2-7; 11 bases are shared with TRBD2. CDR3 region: CASSYSKNSGGGEHF. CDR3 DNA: TGTGCCAGCAGTTACTCGAAGAATAGCGGGGGGGGAGAGCACTTC.